This T cell receptor beta chain was identified in a study of blood T cell repertoires in COVID-19. Study background: The United States, Italy and Spain supplied acute and convalescent COVID-19 samples. T cells, B-cell-depleted T cells, or PBMCs supplied cDNA or gDNA.

V lost 1 base and J lost 2, with 15 bases in between. Germline V CDR1 and CDR2: SGHDN, FVKESK. CDR3 length: 16 amino acids. As handled by the study authors: Amplifying reference gene primers gave estimates of nucleated cell counts. Clones were read by immunoSEQ multiplex PCR, and TCRdb kept only the in-frame ones, dropping some. V, J and clone size reflect that table, while D and trimming were determined from the DNA. The sample contains roughly 700,000 clones, 85% to 90% of which appear only once. The source is a woman under 30 with acute or convalescent COVID-19. Sequenced material: peripheral blood. The chain couples TRBV14 to TRBJ2-7; D is perhaps TRBD2 (6 bases). CDR3 protein: CASSQVARLGAYEQYF. CDR3 nucleotide sequence: TGTGCCAGCAGCCAAGTAGCCAGACTAGGGGCCTACGAGCAGTACTTC.